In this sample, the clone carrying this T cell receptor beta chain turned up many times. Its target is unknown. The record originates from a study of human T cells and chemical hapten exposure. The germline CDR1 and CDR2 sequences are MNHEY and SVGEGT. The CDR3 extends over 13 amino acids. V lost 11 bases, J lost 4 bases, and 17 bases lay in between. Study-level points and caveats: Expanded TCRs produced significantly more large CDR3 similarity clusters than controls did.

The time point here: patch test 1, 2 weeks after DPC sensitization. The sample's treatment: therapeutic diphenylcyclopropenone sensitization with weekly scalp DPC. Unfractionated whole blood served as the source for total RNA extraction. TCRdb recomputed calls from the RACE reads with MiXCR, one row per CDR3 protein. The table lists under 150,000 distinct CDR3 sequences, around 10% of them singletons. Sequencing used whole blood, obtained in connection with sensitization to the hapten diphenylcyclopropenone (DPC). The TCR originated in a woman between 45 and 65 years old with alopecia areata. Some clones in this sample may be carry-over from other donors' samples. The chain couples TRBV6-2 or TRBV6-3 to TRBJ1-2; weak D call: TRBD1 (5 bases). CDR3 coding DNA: TGTGCCTCCCTGAATACGGGACGCTATGGCTACACCTTC. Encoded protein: CASLNTGRYGYTF.